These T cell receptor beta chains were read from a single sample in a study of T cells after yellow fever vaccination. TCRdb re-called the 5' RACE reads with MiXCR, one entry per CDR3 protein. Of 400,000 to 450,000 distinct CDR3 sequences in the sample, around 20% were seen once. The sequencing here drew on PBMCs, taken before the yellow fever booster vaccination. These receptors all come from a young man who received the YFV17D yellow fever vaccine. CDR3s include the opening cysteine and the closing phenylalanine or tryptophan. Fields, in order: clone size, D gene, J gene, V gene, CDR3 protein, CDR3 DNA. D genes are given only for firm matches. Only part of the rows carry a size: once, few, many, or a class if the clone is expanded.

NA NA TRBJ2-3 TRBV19 CASSMGKWWHTDTQYF TGTGCCAGTAGTATGGGAAAGTGGTGGCACACAGATACGCAGTATTTT
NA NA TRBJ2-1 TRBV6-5 CASGLSEQFF TGTGCCAGCGGTCTGAGTGAGCAGTTCTTC
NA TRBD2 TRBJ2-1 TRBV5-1 CASSSPSGGGAEQFF TGCGCCAGCAGCTCCCCTAGCGGGGGAGGGGCTGAGCAGTTCTTC
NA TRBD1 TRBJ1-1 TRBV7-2 CASSLRQGYHTEAFF TGTGCCAGCAGCTTAAGACAGGGTTATCACACTGAAGCTTTCTTT
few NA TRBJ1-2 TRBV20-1 CSAVDSLRGAYGYTF TGCAGTGCTGTTGACAGCCTCCGGGGGGCCTATGGCTACACCTTC
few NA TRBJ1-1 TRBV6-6 CASSRDHMAFF TGTGCCAGCAGCCGAGACCACATGGCTTTCTTT
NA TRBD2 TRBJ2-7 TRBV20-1 CSATTFGTSGGTGQYF TGCAGTGCTACTACTTTTGGGACTAGCGGGGGTACGGGGCAGTACTTC
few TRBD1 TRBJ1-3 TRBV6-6 CASSYGQGGRNTIYF TGTGCCAGCAGTTACGGACAGGGCGGTAGAAACACCATATATTTT
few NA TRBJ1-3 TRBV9 CASSVGGGSGNTIYF TGTGCCAGCAGCGTAGGTGGGGGCTCTGGAAACACCATATATTTT
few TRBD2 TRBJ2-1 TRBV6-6 CASRGGGFDEQFF TGTGCCAGCCGGGGCGGGGGGTTTGATGAGCAGTTCTTC
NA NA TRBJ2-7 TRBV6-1 CASSEADLDGSYEQYF TGTGCCAGCAGTGAAGCGGACTTAGACGGCTCCTACGAGCAGTACTTC
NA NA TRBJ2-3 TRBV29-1 CSVRQSTDTQYF TGCAGCGTTCGGCAGAGCACAGATACGCAGTATTTT
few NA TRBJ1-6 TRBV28 CASSSRGSPLHF TGTGCCAGCAGTTCCCGGGGATCACCCCTCCACTTT
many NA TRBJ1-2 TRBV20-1 CSASAGSANYGYTF TGCAGTGCTAGCGCAGGGAGTGCAAACTATGGCTACACCTTC
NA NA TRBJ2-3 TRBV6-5 CASSHQGFTDTQYF TGTGCCAGCAGTCACCAGGGTTTCACAGATACGCAGTATTTT
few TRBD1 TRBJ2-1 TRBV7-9 CASSLGGDRDEQFF TGTGCCAGCAGCTTAGGAGGGGACAGGGATGAGCAGTTCTTC
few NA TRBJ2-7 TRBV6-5 CASSQTPPYEQYF TGTGCCAGCAGTCAAACCCCACCCTACGAGCAGTACTTC
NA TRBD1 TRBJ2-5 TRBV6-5 CASSYARQGEETQYF TGTGCCAGCAGTTACGCGAGACAGGGGGAAGAGACCCAGTACTTC
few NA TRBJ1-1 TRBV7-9 CASSQSGDGAFF TGTGCCAGCAGCCAAAGTGGAGATGGAGCTTTCTTT
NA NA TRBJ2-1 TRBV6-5 CASSFQGRDEQFF TGTGCCAGCAGTTTTCAGGGGCGTGATGAGCAGTTCTTC
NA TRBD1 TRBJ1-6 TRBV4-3 CASSQDVTGDWGSPLHF TGCGCCAGCAGCCAAGACGTGACAGGGGACTGGGGCTCACCCCTCCACTTT
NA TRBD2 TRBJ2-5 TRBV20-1 CSARGASGGHQETQYF TGCAGTGCTAGGGGGGCTAGCGGGGGCCACCAAGAGACCCAGTACTTC
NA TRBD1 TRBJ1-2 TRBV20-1 CSARDGTGAVYGYTF TGCAGTGCTAGAGACGGGACAGGTGCCGTCTATGGCTACACCTTC
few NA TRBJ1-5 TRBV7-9 CASSLSSSNQPQHF TGTGCCAGCAGCTTAAGCAGTTCTAATCAGCCCCAGCATTTT
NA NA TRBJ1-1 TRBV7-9 CASSSTFNTEAFF TGTGCCAGCAGCTCTACCTTCAACACTGAAGCTTTCTTT
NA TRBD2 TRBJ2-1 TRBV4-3 CASSQDILAGGNEQFF TGCGCCAGCAGCCAAGATATTCTAGCGGGGGGGAATGAGCAGTTCTTC
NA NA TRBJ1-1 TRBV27 CASSLSWGYMNTEAFF TGTGCCAGCAGTTTATCCTGGGGATACATGAACACTGAAGCTTTCTTT
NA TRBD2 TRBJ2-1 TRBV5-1 CASSLVTSGGNANEQFF TGCGCCAGCAGCTTAGTGACTAGCGGGGGAAACGCAAATGAGCAGTTCTTC
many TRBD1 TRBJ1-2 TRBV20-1 CSATDRVGYGYTF TGCAGTGCTACGGACAGGGTGGGTTATGGCTACACCTTC
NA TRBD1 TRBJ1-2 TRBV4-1 CASSQDRGQGANYGYTF TGCGCCAGCAGCCAAGATCGAGGACAGGGGGCGAACTATGGCTACACCTTC
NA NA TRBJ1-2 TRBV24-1 CATSDTPRGDGYTF TGTGCCACCAGTGATACACCGCGGGGGGATGGCTACACCTTC
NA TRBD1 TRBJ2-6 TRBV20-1 CSARVGQGSGANVLTF TGCAGTGCTAGAGTTGGACAGGGCTCTGGGGCCAACGTCCTGACTTTC
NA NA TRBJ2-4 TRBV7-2 CASSLAPGAYKNIQYF TGTGCCAGCAGCTTAGCGCCGGGGGCCTACAAAAACATTCAGTACTTC
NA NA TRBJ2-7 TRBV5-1 CASSLARQASYEQYF TGCGCCAGCAGCTTGGCGCGGCAGGCCTCCTACGAGCAGTACTTC
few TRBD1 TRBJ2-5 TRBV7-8 CASSLGPPGQGVETQYF TGTGCCAGCAGCTTAGGCCCTCCAGGACAGGGAGTCGAGACCCAGTACTTC
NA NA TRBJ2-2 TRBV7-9 CASSLELADTGELFF TGTGCCAGCAGCTTAGAATTAGCGGACACCGGGGAGCTGTTTTTT
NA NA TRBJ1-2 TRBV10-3 CAISESRSGYTF TGTGCCATCAGTGAGTCCCGCAGTGGCTACACCTTC
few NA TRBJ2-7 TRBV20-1 CSARQDPSYEQYF TGCAGTGCAAGACAGGACCCCTCCTACGAGCAGTACTTC
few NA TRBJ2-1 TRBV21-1 CARAGGRGAGANNEQFF TGTGCCAGGGCCGGCGGCCGAGGGGCGGGGGCCAACAATGAGCAGTTCTTC
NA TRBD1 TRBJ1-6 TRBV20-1 CSARGGGGKPLHF TGCAGTGCTAGGGGGGGAGGGGGCAAACCCCTCCACTTT
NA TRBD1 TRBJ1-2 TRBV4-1 CASSQATGAKGYTF TGCGCCAGCAGCCAAGCTACAGGGGCGAAAGGCTACACCTTC
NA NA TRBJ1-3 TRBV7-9 CASSFSGSPSGNTIYF TGTGCCAGCAGCTTTTCGGGGTCTCCCTCTGGAAACACCATATATTTT
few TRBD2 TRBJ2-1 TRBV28 CASQGGRYNEQFF TGTGCCAGCCAGGGAGGGCGCTACAATGAGCAGTTCTTC
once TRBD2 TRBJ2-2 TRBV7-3 CASSLNGGDLTGELFF TGTGCCAGCAGCTTGAACGGGGGGGACCTCACCGGGGAGCTGTTTTTT
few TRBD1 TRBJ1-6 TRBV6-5 CASSRQGGESPLHF TGTGCCAGCAGTCGACAGGGTGGTGAATCACCCCTCCACTTT
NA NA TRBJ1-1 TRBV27 CARPDSFEAFF TGTGCCAGACCCGACAGTTTTGAAGCTTTCTTT
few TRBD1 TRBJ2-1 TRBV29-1 CSVRDRGSLSSYNEQFF TGCAGCGTGAGGGACAGGGGGAGCCTAAGCTCCTACAATGAGCAGTTCTTC
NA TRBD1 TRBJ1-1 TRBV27 CASSPRGLGTEAFF TGTGCCAGCAGTCCCAGGGGGCTGGGCACTGAAGCTTTCTTT
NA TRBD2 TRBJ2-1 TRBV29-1 CSVEGSGGFSEQFF TGCAGCGTTGAGGGAAGCGGGGGGTTTTCGGAGCAGTTCTTC
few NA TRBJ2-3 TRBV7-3 CASSLNLKGTDTQYF TGTGCCAGCAGCTTAAACCTAAAGGGGACAGATACGCAGTATTTT
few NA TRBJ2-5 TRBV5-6 CASSLTLQETQYF TGTGCCAGCAGCTTAACACTCCAAGAGACCCAGTACTTC
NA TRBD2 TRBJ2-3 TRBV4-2 CASSQEWAGGTTDTQYF TGTGCCAGCAGCCAAGAATGGGCGGGGGGGACCACAGATACGCAGTATTTT
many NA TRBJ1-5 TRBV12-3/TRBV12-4 CASSLDRGEPQHF TGTGCCAGCAGTTTAGATCGGGGGGAGCCCCAGCATTTT
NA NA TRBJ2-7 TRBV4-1 CASSQDPQGYYEQYF TGCGCCAGCAGCCAAGATCCCCAGGGGTATTACGAGCAGTACTTC
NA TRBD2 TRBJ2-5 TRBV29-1 CSAPAGTRETQYF TGCAGCGCCCCCGCAGGGACTAGGGAGACCCAGTACTTC
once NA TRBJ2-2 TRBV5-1 CASTRRGKNTGEVFF TGCGCCAGCACCAGGAGGGGGAAAAACACCGGGGAGGTGTTTTTT
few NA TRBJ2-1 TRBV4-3 CASSQETEYNEQFF TGCGCCAGCAGCCAAGAGACTGAGTACAATGAGCAGTTCTTC
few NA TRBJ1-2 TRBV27 CASSLQAGSNYGYTF TGTGCCAGCAGCCTGCAAGCGGGTTCTAACTATGGCTACACCTTC